This TCR beta chain stems from a study of CD8 T cells in ankylosing spondylitis. Findings and caveats of the study: For ankylosing spondylitis blood, a TCR beta motif of seven to nine highly homologous variants appeared characteristic. It was reported that disease-linked clones were significantly enriched in matched ankylosing spondylitis synovial fluid. The authors found the disease-linked clones to be CD8+ and relatively rare in peripheral blood.

Quantitative 5'-RACE with molecular barcodes generated TCR beta libraries. TCRdb reprocessed the 5' RACE reads with MiXCR, giving one entry per CDR3 protein. Among about 540,000 distinct CDR3 sequences, about 13% were seen once, and the ten largest hold around 6.8%. With regard to this clonotype: Its matching antigen is unknown.

The V and J ends lost 2 bases and 5 bases respectively, with 12 bases between them. CDR3 length equals 14 residues. Germline CDR1 MGHDK, CDR2 SYGVNS. The gene calls are TRBV25-1 and TRBJ1-1; the D gene is possibly TRBD1 (6 bases). The sample comprised blood, either unsorted or a sorted T cell fraction (not recorded which). This clonotype was sampled from a male donor with ankylosing spondylitis. CDR3 protein: CASSEVMGATEAFF. CDR3 coding DNA: TGTGCCAGCAGTGAAGTGATGGGGGCTACTGAAGCTTTCTTT.